A selection of T cell receptor beta chains follows, all from one sample in a study of blood T cell repertoires in COVID-19. TCRdb's table, derived via immunoSEQ multiplex PCR, lists solely in-frame clones and lacks some. This table holds about 100,000 clones, 75% to 95% found once. The sequenced material came from peripheral blood. The receptors here all came from a man over 45 with acute or convalescent COVID-19. Each CDR3 is given with its conserved first and last residue. The order of the fields is V gene, D gene, J gene, clone size, CDR3 protein, CDR3 DNA. The D gene is left open where the match is weak. Clone size is given for some rows only: seen once, a few or many times, or a class if the clone is expanded.

V gene: TRBV7-2; D gene: .; J gene: TRBJ2-2; clone size: .; CDR3 protein: CAIPRARTLNTGELFF; CDR3 DNA: TGTGCCATCCCTAGGGCGAGGACTTTAAACACCGGGGAGCTGTTTTTT
V gene: TRBV27; D gene: TRBD1; J gene: TRBJ1-4; clone size: .; CDR3 protein: CASSLKTGGVANEKLFF; CDR3 DNA: TGTGCCAGCAGTTTAAAGACAGGGGGGGTGGCTAATGAAAAACTGTTTTTT
V gene: TRBV23-1; D gene: .; J gene: TRBJ1-2; clone size: .; CDR3 protein: CASRPRTGRDF; CDR3 DNA: TGCGCCAGCAGACCTAGAACAGGGAGGGACTTC
V gene: TRBV7-9; D gene: TRBD2; J gene: TRBJ2-7; clone size: .; CDR3 protein: CASSQGGRLAGYEQYF; CDR3 DNA: TGTGCCAGCAGCCAGGGAGGGAGGCTAGCGGGCTACGAGCAGTACTTC
V gene: TRBV14; D gene: .; J gene: TRBJ2-1; clone size: .; CDR3 protein: CASSQSGGRTQNEQFF; CDR3 DNA: TGTGCCAGCAGCCAATCAGGAGGACGGACCCAAAATGAGCAGTTCTTC
V gene: TRBV29-1; D gene: TRBD1; J gene: TRBJ1-2; clone size: .; CDR3 protein: CSVDRDRAAVGYGYTF; CDR3 DNA: TGCAGCGTTGATAGGGACAGGGCGGCGGTAGGCTATGGCTACACCTTC
V gene: TRBV27; D gene: .; J gene: TRBJ2-7; clone size: once; CDR3 protein: CASSLSAGYYYEQYF; CDR3 DNA: TGTGCCAGCAGTTTATCCGCGGGGTATTACTACGAGCAGTACTTC
V gene: TRBV28; D gene: TRBD1; J gene: TRBJ1-5; clone size: .; CDR3 protein: CASSPWTGVAQPQHF; CDR3 DNA: TGTGCCAGCAGTCCGTGGACAGGGGTGGCTCAGCCCCAGCATTTT
V gene: TRBV7-9; D gene: .; J gene: TRBJ1-4; clone size: .; CDR3 protein: CASTTMTGEKLFF; CDR3 DNA: TGTGCCAGCACAACAATGACGGGAGAAAAACTGTTTTTT
V gene: TRBV9; D gene: .; J gene: TRBJ2-3; clone size: .; CDR3 protein: CASSLGGASTDTQYF; CDR3 DNA: TGTGCCAGCAGCCTAGGGGGAGCTAGCACAGATACGCAGTATTTT
V gene: TRBV6-6; D gene: TRBD1; J gene: TRBJ1-5; clone size: .; CDR3 protein: CASSYRDRGNQPQHF; CDR3 DNA: TGTGCCAGCAGTTACCGGGACAGAGGGAATCAGCCCCAGCATTTT
V gene: TRBV6-5; D gene: TRBD2; J gene: TRBJ2-7; clone size: once; CDR3 protein: CASGTSGSGFEQYF; CDR3 DNA: TGTGCCAGTGGGACTAGCGGGAGTGGTTTTGAGCAGTACTTC
V gene: TRBV29-1; D gene: TRBD2; J gene: TRBJ2-7; clone size: .; CDR3 protein: CSVGGGSEQYF; CDR3 DNA: TGCAGCGTTGGGGGGGGTAGCGAGCAGTACTTC
V gene: TRBV4-1; D gene: .; J gene: TRBJ2-7; clone size: .; CDR3 protein: CASSQLPTESSYEQYF; CDR3 DNA: TGCGCCAGCAGCCAACTACCGACGGAGAGCTCCTACGAGCAGTACTTC
V gene: TRBV6-5; D gene: TRBD1; J gene: TRBJ2-7; clone size: .; CDR3 protein: CASSYTGENEQYF; CDR3 DNA: TGTGCCAGCAGTTACACAGGGGAGAACGAGCAGTACTTC
V gene: TRBV5-1; D gene: TRBD1; J gene: TRBJ1-2; clone size: .; CDR3 protein: CASSQGQASYGYTF; CDR3 DNA: TGCGCCAGCAGCCAAGGACAGGCCTCCTATGGCTACACCTTC
V gene: TRBV15; D gene: .; J gene: TRBJ1-5; clone size: .; CDR3 protein: CATSISGGQPQHF; CDR3 DNA: TGTGCCACCAGCATAAGCGGCGGGCAGCCCCAGCATTTT
V gene: TRBV19; D gene: .; J gene: TRBJ2-1; clone size: .; CDR3 protein: CASSPSGVYNEQFF; CDR3 DNA: TGTGCCAGTAGTCCCTCGGGAGTTTACAATGAGCAGTTCTTC
V gene: TRBV27; D gene: .; J gene: TRBJ2-1; clone size: .; CDR3 protein: CASSSLDSLRFF; CDR3 DNA: TGTGCCAGCAGTTCACTCGACAGTCTTAGGTTCTTC
V gene: TRBV7-2; D gene: .; J gene: TRBJ2-1; clone size: .; CDR3 protein: CASSLGGASYNEQFF; CDR3 DNA: TGTGCCAGCAGCTTAGGCGGGGCCTCCTACAATGAGCAGTTCTTC
V gene: TRBV6-6; D gene: .; J gene: TRBJ1-6; clone size: .; CDR3 protein: CASGVREDNSPLHF; CDR3 DNA: TGTGCCAGTGGGGTCAGGGAAGATAATTCACCCCTCCACTTT
V gene: TRBV19; D gene: TRBD2; J gene: TRBJ2-1; clone size: .; CDR3 protein: CASMPGLAGTYNEQFF; CDR3 DNA: TGTGCCAGTATGCCAGGACTAGCGGGAACCTACAATGAGCAGTTCTTC
V gene: TRBV5-4; D gene: .; J gene: TRBJ1-4; clone size: .; CDR3 protein: CASSLVGTGSEKLFF; CDR3 DNA: TGTGCCAGCAGCTTGGTCGGAACGGGGAGTGAAAAACTGTTTTTT
V gene: TRBV19; D gene: .; J gene: TRBJ2-2; clone size: .; CDR3 protein: CASTGGTGTGELFF; CDR3 DNA: TGTGCCAGTACTGGGGGCACGGGTACCGGGGAGCTGTTTTTT
V gene: TRBV7-6; D gene: .; J gene: TRBJ1-4; clone size: .; CDR3 protein: CASSSRGANEKLFF; CDR3 DNA: TGTGCCAGCAGCTCGCGGGGGGCTAATGAAAAACTGTTTTTT
V gene: TRBV4-1; D gene: TRBD1; J gene: TRBJ1-2; clone size: once; CDR3 protein: CASSLTPGQGSYGYTF; CDR3 DNA: TGCGCCAGCAGCCTAACACCGGGACAGGGATCCTATGGCTACACCTTC
V gene: TRBV5-6; D gene: TRBD2; J gene: TRBJ2-1; clone size: .; CDR3 protein: CASSSGIGLAGGSEQFF; CDR3 DNA: TGTGCCAGCAGCTCTGGTATCGGACTAGCGGGAGGTAGTGAGCAGTTCTTC
V gene: TRBV7-7; D gene: .; J gene: TRBJ2-2; clone size: many; CDR3 protein: CASSLARGGTGELFF; CDR3 DNA: TGTGCCAGCAGCTTAGCTAGGGGTGGCACCGGGGAGCTGTTTTTT
V gene: TRBV6-6; D gene: .; J gene: TRBJ1-2; clone size: .; CDR3 protein: CASSYSSTEGYTF; CDR3 DNA: TGTGCCAGCAGTTACTCGAGCACAGAGGGCTACACCTTC
V gene: TRBV10-2; D gene: TRBD2; J gene: TRBJ2-7; clone size: .; CDR3 protein: CASREWTSGSSGEQYF; CDR3 DNA: TGCGCCAGCAGGGAGTGGACTAGCGGGAGTTCGGGAGAGCAGTACTTC
V gene: TRBV9; D gene: .; J gene: TRBJ1-2; clone size: .; CDR3 protein: CASSVAPTVNYGYTF; CDR3 DNA: TGTGCCAGCAGCGTAGCCCCTACAGTTAACTATGGCTACACCTTC
V gene: TRBV13; D gene: TRBD2; J gene: TRBJ2-1; clone size: .; CDR3 protein: CASSLAWLSERDPRDNEQFF; CDR3 DNA: TGTGCCAGCAGCTTAGCATGGCTAAGCGAGCGGGACCCGCGGGACAATGAGCAGTTCTTC
V gene: TRBV24-1; D gene: TRBD1; J gene: TRBJ2-2; clone size: .; CDR3 protein: CATEAADRANTGELFF; CDR3 DNA: TGTGCCACCGAAGCGGCGGACAGGGCGAACACCGGGGAGCTGTTTTTT
V gene: TRBV11-3; D gene: .; J gene: TRBJ2-1; clone size: .; CDR3 protein: CASSKRELNFYNEQFF; CDR3 DNA: TGTGCCAGCAGCAAAAGAGAGCTTAACTTCTACAATGAGCAGTTCTTC
V gene: TRBV18; D gene: .; J gene: TRBJ1-4; clone size: .; CDR3 protein: CASSQGVRREKLFF; CDR3 DNA: TGTGCCAGCTCACAGGGGGTGAGACGGGAAAAACTGTTTTTT
V gene: TRBV27; D gene: TRBD1; J gene: TRBJ2-7; clone size: medium-sized; CDR3 protein: CASSLSRTGGYEQYF; CDR3 DNA: TGTGCCAGCAGTTTATCCAGGACAGGGGGCTACGAGCAGTACTTC
V gene: TRBV2; D gene: .; J gene: TRBJ2-7; clone size: .; CDR3 protein: CASSERRTYSYEQYF; CDR3 DNA: TGTGCCAGCAGTGAACGGCGGACTTACTCCTACGAGCAGTACTTC
V gene: TRBV9; D gene: TRBD2; J gene: TRBJ2-7; clone size: .; CDR3 protein: CASSKTSGTPYEQYF; CDR3 DNA: TGTGCCAGCAGCAAGACTAGCGGGACCCCCTACGAGCAGTACTTC
V gene: TRBV10-2; D gene: TRBD1; J gene: TRBJ2-1; clone size: .; CDR3 protein: CASTRQGAREQFF; CDR3 DNA: TGCGCCAGCACAAGACAGGGGGCCAGGGAGCAGTTCTTC
V gene: TRBV24-1; D gene: .; J gene: TRBJ2-1; clone size: .; CDR3 protein: CATSDFGERTGEVQFF; CDR3 DNA: TGTGCCACCAGTGATTTCGGCGAGCGGACGGGGGAGGTGCAGTTCTTC
V gene: TRBV5-1; D gene: .; J gene: TRBJ2-5; clone size: .; CDR3 protein: CASSLPTGEETQYF; CDR3 DNA: TGCGCCAGCAGCTTACCCACGGGGGAGGAGACCCAGTACTTC
V gene: TRBV19; D gene: .; J gene: TRBJ2-3; clone size: .; CDR3 protein: CASSIGQATDTQYF; CDR3 DNA: TGTGCCAGTAGTATAGGACAGGCCACAGATACGCAGTATTTT
V gene: TRBV27; D gene: .; J gene: TRBJ2-7; clone size: .; CDR3 protein: CASSLTGGGHEQYF; CDR3 DNA: TGTGCCAGCAGTTTAACAGGGGGGGGTCACGAGCAGTACTTC
V gene: TRBV7-2; D gene: TRBD2; J gene: TRBJ2-5; clone size: .; CDR3 protein: CASSRRRGGRQETQYF; CDR3 DNA: TGTGCCAGCAGCCGCCGTCGTGGCGGGAGGCAGGAGACCCAGTACTTC
V gene: TRBV24-1; D gene: .; J gene: TRBJ1-5; clone size: .; CDR3 protein: CATSREGNQPQHF; CDR3 DNA: TGTGCCACCAGTCGGGAGGGCAATCAGCCCCAGCATTTT
V gene: TRBV7-2; D gene: .; J gene: TRBJ1-1; clone size: .; CDR3 protein: CASSLLSEAFF; CDR3 DNA: TGTGCCAGCAGCCTTCTCTCTGAAGCTTTCTTT
V gene: TRBV5-1; D gene: TRBD2; J gene: TRBJ2-7; clone size: .; CDR3 protein: CASSFTSGSSYEQYF; CDR3 DNA: TGCGCCAGCAGCTTTACTAGCGGTAGCTCCTACGAGCAGTACTTC
V gene: TRBV10-2; D gene: .; J gene: TRBJ2-5; clone size: .; CDR3 protein: CASSDTYGTQYF; CDR3 DNA: TGCGCCAGCAGTGACACCTATGGGACCCAGTACTTC
V gene: TRBV19; D gene: TRBD1; J gene: TRBJ2-7; clone size: .; CDR3 protein: CASSIRQGRNNEQYF; CDR3 DNA: TGTGCCAGTAGTATTAGACAGGGGCGGAATAACGAGCAGTACTTC
V gene: TRBV3-1/TRBV3-2; D gene: TRBD2; J gene: TRBJ2-3; clone size: .; CDR3 protein: CASSRRTSGSTDTQYF; CDR3 DNA: TGTGCCAGCAGCCGACGGACTAGCGGGAGCACAGATACGCAGTATTTT
V gene: TRBV4-1; D gene: .; J gene: TRBJ1-4; clone size: .; CDR3 protein: CASSQDSGRALNEKLFF; CDR3 DNA: TGCGCCAGCAGCCAAGATTCGGGGAGGGCCCTTAATGAAAAACTGTTTTTT
V gene: TRBV18; D gene: .; J gene: TRBJ2-5; clone size: .; CDR3 protein: CASSDFQETQYF; CDR3 DNA: TGTGCCAGCTCAGACTTCCAAGAGACCCAGTACTTC